A single sample is the source of the 4 T cell receptor beta chains below, sequenced in a study of T and B cells in COVID-19 patients. TRB was amplified from around 250-500 ng of blood genomic DNA. TRB rearrangements were amplified by multiplex PCR with BIOMED2 TRB-A/B primers. Using its own MiXCR run on the multiplex PCR reads, TCRdb lists one record per CDR3 protein. Of roughly 4,600 distinct CDR3 sequences in the sample, about 19% are singletons; the top ten hold about 3%. Sequencing was performed on blood. These receptors originate from a human donor with active COVID-19.

By share of the sample, this clonotype is medium-sized (0.01 to 0.1%). The rearrangement joins TRBV19 to TRBJ1-2; D possibly corresponds to TRBD1 (6 bases). Per the germline V gene, CDR1 is LNHDA and CDR2 is SQIVND (reference sequence). Between the trimmed V and J ends, which lost 5 bases and 4 bases, there was a span of 14 bases. The CDR3 covers 14 residues. The CDR3 DNA follows: TGTGCCAGTAGTCCCATCGGACAGTTCTATGGCTACACCTTC. It specifies CASSPIGQFYGYTF.

The chain is built from TRBV9 and TRBJ2-7, with 10 bases lining up with TRBD1. The junction had 8 bases not matched to a gene; V was cut back by 3 bases and J by 5 bases. Germline-derived CDR1 and CDR2 are SGDLS and YYNGEE. CDR3 length: 15 residues. This CDR3 is CASSAAGTGADEQYF. The CDR3 DNA sequence: TGTGCCAGCAGCGCAGCCGGGACAGGGGCAGACGAGCAGTACTTC.

V and J are TRBV28 and TRBJ1-3; the D is unclear. V dropped 8 bases and J dropped 2 bases, with 10 bases sitting between them. Germline CDR1 and CDR2: MDHEN and SYDVKM. The CDR3 runs 13 residues. CDR3 coding DNA: TGTGCCAGCGGGGTTGAGGCTGGAAACACCATATATTTT. Translated, it gives CASGVEAGNTIYF.

The chain joins TRBV2 to TRBJ2-3; no definite D call. The CDR3 totals 17 residues. V was clipped by 2 bases and J by 0 bases, with 15 bases between them. The germline V gene encodes CDR1 SNHLY and CDR2 FYNNEI. The CDR3 DNA reads TGTGCCAGCAGTGAAAATCTGATTGGCGCTAGCACAGATACGCAGTATTTT. It specifies CASSENLIGASTDTQYF.